The sequence of this T cell receptor beta chain was determined in a study of blood T cell repertoires in COVID-19. Study information: The analysed material was cDNA or gDNA that came from T cells, B-cell-depleted T cells, or PBMCs.

The protocol was immunoSEQ multiplex PCR, while the TCRdb copy is restricted to in-frame clones and leaves out a portion. The sample lists more than 300,000 clones; roughly 89% were seen once. Sequenced material: peripheral blood. The TCR was taken from a woman aged 18 to 35 who had recovered from COVID-19.

The CDR3 nucleotides are TGTGCCAGCAGCTCCAGGAGACAGGGTCTTGTTTCACCCCTCCACTTT. Encoded protein: CASSSRRQGLVSPLHF. V gene TRBV5-4 combines with J gene TRBJ1-6; TRBD1 agrees at 7 bases. After removal of 3 bases from V and 9 bases from J, the junction contained 12 bases not matched to a gene. Germline V CDR1 and CDR2: SGHNT, YYREEE (reference sequence). The CDR3 is 16 amino acids.